A selection of T cell receptor beta chains follows, all from one sample in a study of glioma-infiltrating T cells. TCRdb itself ran the multiplex PCR reads through MiXCR, one entry per CDR3 protein. Of fewer than 200,000 distinct CDR3 sequences detected, over 30% appear once; the ten largest clones hold around 20%. Sample: glioma tissue, nonneoplastic brain tissue, or PBMCs (not recorded which). These receptors were taken from a human donor with low-grade glioma or glioblastoma, undergoing nonglioma brain surgery, or in good health (not recorded which). Both conserved end residues are part of each CDR3. Fields, in order: D gene, J gene, clone size, V gene, CDR3 DNA, CDR3 protein. The D gene is left open where the match is weak. The size of a clone is reported for some rows only, either as once, few or many, or as a class for expanded clones.

d_call: TRBD1; j_call: TRBJ1-2; clone_size: few; v_call: TRBV5-5; cdr3_nt: TGTGCCAGCAGCTTCGGGGACAGGCTGTATGGCTACACCTTC; cdr3_aa: CASSFGDRLYGYTF
d_call: -; j_call: TRBJ2-1; clone_size: many; v_call: TRBV27; cdr3_nt: TGTGCCAGCAGTTCCCAGGGATACTACAATGAGCAGTTCTTC; cdr3_aa: CASSSQGYYNEQFF
d_call: TRBD2; j_call: TRBJ2-2; clone_size: -; v_call: TRBV5-6; cdr3_nt: TGTGCCAGCACCCTTGGCGGGAGGGTCACCGGGGAGCTGTTTTTT; cdr3_aa: CASTLGGRVTGELFF
d_call: -; j_call: TRBJ1-6; clone_size: many; v_call: TRBV19; cdr3_nt: TGTGCCGCCGGGGATTCACCCCTCCACTTT; cdr3_aa: CAAGDSPLHF
d_call: -; j_call: TRBJ2-7; clone_size: -; v_call: TRBV7-2; cdr3_nt: TGTGTCAGCAGCTTAGGAGATTACACAAACTACGAGCAGTACTTC; cdr3_aa: CVSSLGDYTNYEQYF
d_call: -; j_call: TRBJ1-5; clone_size: few; v_call: TRBV4-1; cdr3_nt: TGCGCCAGCAGCCAAGGAGACAGAATCAATCAGCCCCAGCATTTT; cdr3_aa: CASSQGDRINQPQHF
d_call: TRBD2; j_call: TRBJ2-3; clone_size: -; v_call: TRBV30; cdr3_nt: TGTGCCTGGAGTGAGGGACTAGCGGAGCACCGGGATACGCAGTATTTT; cdr3_aa: CAWSEGLAEHRDTQYF
d_call: TRBD2; j_call: TRBJ2-3; clone_size: many; v_call: TRBV24-1; cdr3_nt: TGTGCCACCAGTGACCCGGGACTAGCGGGAGACCAAGATACGCAGTATTTT; cdr3_aa: CATSDPGLAGDQDTQYF
d_call: TRBD1; j_call: TRBJ2-7; clone_size: many; v_call: TRBV6-1; cdr3_nt: TGTGCCAGCAGCCCGGGACAGGGGGCAGAAGAGCAGTACTTC; cdr3_aa: CASSPGQGAEEQYF
d_call: TRBD1; j_call: TRBJ2-7; clone_size: many; v_call: TRBV7-2; cdr3_nt: TGTGCCAGCAGCCGGGACAGGGTCGGTTACGAGCAGTACTTC; cdr3_aa: CASSRDRVGYEQYF
d_call: -; j_call: TRBJ2-3; clone_size: -; v_call: TRBV7-3; cdr3_nt: TGTGCCAGCAGCCGAGGAGTCCCTTCACTGGAGAGAGGCACAGATACGCAGTATTTT; cdr3_aa: CASSRGVPSLERGTDTQYF
d_call: TRBD1; j_call: TRBJ2-5; clone_size: few; v_call: TRBV29-1; cdr3_nt: TGCAGCGTTGAATTCGCAGGGGGTGGAGAGACCCAGTACTTC; cdr3_aa: CSVEFAGGGETQYF
d_call: -; j_call: TRBJ2-1; clone_size: many; v_call: TRBV11-2; cdr3_nt: TGTGCCAGCGAGGCGGGAAACAATGAGCAGTTCTTC; cdr3_aa: CASEAGNNEQFF
d_call: -; j_call: TRBJ2-7; clone_size: many; v_call: TRBV18; cdr3_nt: TGTGCCAGCTCACCACGACGAGGAGGGATTACGTACGAGCAGTACTTC; cdr3_aa: CASSPRRGGITYEQYF
d_call: -; j_call: TRBJ2-3; clone_size: few; v_call: TRBV5-1; cdr3_nt: TGCGCCAGCAGCGGCGCCCCCGGGGATTACACAGATACGCAGTATTTT; cdr3_aa: CASSGAPGDYTDTQYF
d_call: -; j_call: TRBJ1-2; clone_size: many; v_call: TRBV7-2; cdr3_nt: TGTGCCAGCAGCGGCCAAATAGCTAACTATGGCTACACCTTC; cdr3_aa: CASSGQIANYGYTF
d_call: -; j_call: TRBJ2-5; clone_size: -; v_call: TRBV19; cdr3_nt: TGTGCCAGTGCCCGGGGGAGCGCTAGCCGGGAAGAGACCCAGTACTTC; cdr3_aa: CASARGSASREETQYF
d_call: -; j_call: TRBJ1-1; clone_size: many; v_call: TRBV7-8; cdr3_nt: TGTGCCAGCAGCTTAGGGTTGAGGGGCGTCACTGAAGCTTTCTTT; cdr3_aa: CASSLGLRGVTEAFF
d_call: TRBD2; j_call: TRBJ2-1; clone_size: -; v_call: TRBV28; cdr3_nt: TGTGCCAGCACCACTGGCCTAGCGGGAGATGAAAACAATGAGCAGTTCTTC; cdr3_aa: CASTTGLAGDENNEQFF
d_call: -; j_call: TRBJ2-5; clone_size: -; v_call: TRBV6-2/TRBV6-3; cdr3_nt: TGTGCCAGCAGTTACTTTTTAGGCGGTAACAAAGAGACCCAGTACTTC; cdr3_aa: CASSYFLGGNKETQYF
d_call: -; j_call: TRBJ1-5; clone_size: many; v_call: TRBV7-2; cdr3_nt: TGTGCCAGCAGCTACTCTATGGACAATAATCAGCCCCAGCATTTT; cdr3_aa: CASSYSMDNNQPQHF
d_call: TRBD1; j_call: TRBJ2-5; clone_size: many; v_call: TRBV20-1; cdr3_nt: TGCAGTGCTAGACCAAGACAGGGCCTGGGGGAGACCCAGTACTTC; cdr3_aa: CSARPRQGLGETQYF
d_call: -; j_call: TRBJ2-7; clone_size: once; v_call: TRBV5-1; cdr3_nt: TGCGCCAGCAGCTTGGATCAGGGCTACGAGCAGTACTTC; cdr3_aa: CASSLDQGYEQYF
d_call: TRBD2; j_call: TRBJ2-3; clone_size: once; v_call: TRBV6-6; cdr3_nt: TGTGCCAGCAGTTACGAGGGGAGGGCGGGCCCAGATACGCAGTATTTT; cdr3_aa: CASSYEGRAGPDTQYF
d_call: -; j_call: TRBJ1-1; clone_size: many; v_call: TRBV15; cdr3_nt: TGTGCCACCAGCAAGCTGGGGCAAGGCACTGAAGCTTTCTTT; cdr3_aa: CATSKLGQGTEAFF
d_call: -; j_call: TRBJ2-7; clone_size: few; v_call: TRBV5-1; cdr3_nt: TGCGCCAGCAGCTTGGAAGGCAGATCACTCTACGAGCAGTACTTC; cdr3_aa: CASSLEGRSLYEQYF
d_call: -; j_call: TRBJ2-7; clone_size: once; v_call: TRBV27; cdr3_nt: TGTGCCAGAAGTTTAGCCCCCGACAGAATCAGCTCCTACGAGCAGTACTTC; cdr3_aa: CARSLAPDRISSYEQYF
d_call: -; j_call: TRBJ2-4; clone_size: few; v_call: TRBV2; cdr3_nt: TGTGCCAGCAGGGAAAACATTCAGTACTTC; cdr3_aa: CASRENIQYF
d_call: -; j_call: TRBJ2-7; clone_size: many; v_call: TRBV28; cdr3_nt: TGTGCCAGCAGTTTACCCTTTGACCAACGTGTGCACTTC; cdr3_aa: CASSLPFDQRVHF
d_call: TRBD2; j_call: TRBJ2-1; clone_size: -; v_call: TRBV7-2; cdr3_nt: TGTGCCAGCAGTTTTAGCGGGAGCTACGATGAGCAGTTCTTC; cdr3_aa: CASSFSGSYDEQFF
d_call: -; j_call: TRBJ1-3; clone_size: many; v_call: TRBV29-1; cdr3_nt: TGCAGCGTTGTCGACGGGAGCTCTGGAAACACCATATATTTT; cdr3_aa: CSVVDGSSGNTIYF